Below, one T cell receptor beta chain is given with its context. Being one base from a much bigger clone, this may be a read error. Researchers amplified the TCR beta CDR3 regions from RNA transcripts. Researchers ran a first-round RT-PCR on the TCR CDR3 using the HTBI primer set. TCRdb called the multiplex PCR reads again in MiXCR, with one record for every CDR3 protein. The table shows 600,000 or so distinct CDR3 sequences, with roughly 15% occurring only once. The data were obtained in a study of T cells in Graves' hyperthyroidism and ophthalmopathy. The CDR3 covers 18 residues. Germline V lookup: CDR1 SEHNR, CDR2 FQNEAQ (reference sequence). The ends were cut back, 0 bases at V and 1 base at J, with 17 bases in the middle.

This TCR came from a woman in her forties or fifties with Graves' ophthalmopathy. The sequenced material came from blood. This chain connects TRBV7-9 to TRBJ2-3; D is perhaps TRBD2 (5 bases). The CDR3 spells CASSLALSGFKGTDTQYF. CDR3 sequence (DNA): TGTGCCAGCAGCTTAGCGCTGAGCGGCTTCAAGGGCACAGATACGCAGTATTTT.